Below, one TCR beta chain is given with its context. No cognate antigen has been identified for it. In total, roughly 670 healthy bone marrow donors made up the cohort. At the time of sampling, every cohort member was nominally healthy, though immune exposures that went unrecorded were likely present. The donor was CMV seronegative and belonged to the group of 380 or so seronegative cohort members. Every donor gave a peripheral blood sample, and the peripheral blood mononuclear cells from that sample were used for TCR beta sequencing. The Qiagen DNeasy Blood Extraction Kit was used to extract genomic DNA from the blood cell samples. These data are taken from a study of cytomegalovirus exposure and HLA in healthy donors (TCRdb year 2017). Study-wide context: According to an earlier analysis of 587 of the donors, 150 million to 200 million T cells yielded roughly 110 million unique TCR beta sequences and about 300 Gb of sequence data. All discovery cohort repertoires had been generated using a single sequencing platform. In a later genetic analysis, genome-wide SNP genotypes for about three fifths of the 666 donors were used, and that subset was treated as a discovery cohort. Across approximately 400 genotyped donors of the cohort, an average of about 250,000 unique TCR beta nucleotide sequences per donor were sequenced, and around 19% of those sequences were non-productive. To study patterns of TCR occurrence, a later analysis re-analyzed previously published TCR beta repertoires from 650 to 750 donors and added high-resolution HLA genotyping. Typing coverage differed by locus: A, B, C, DRB1 and DQB1 were typed in about 620-630 donors, DQA1 in about 500, DPA1 in 600 to 610, and DPB1 in roughly 470. Five DR-DQ haplotypes were handled as single units for association and clustering because linkage in the cohort was strong. Using immunosequencing, the study profiled T cell repertoires from fewer than 850 subjects and related those repertoires to cytomegalovirus serostatus. The study aimed to test whether signatures of past pathogen exposure could be identified by cataloging public T cell receptors. Donor age, sex, ethnicity and CMV serostatus were collected together with the repertoire data. HLA typing covered class I and class II loci at four-digit resolution. In addition to the first cohort of 666 subjects, a separate validation cohort of 100 to 150 different subjects was used. The later analysis used no new phenotypic data to find candidate immune exposures, relying instead on TCR beta sequences and their occurrence across donors. To predict cytomegalovirus infection status, the study combined high-throughput TCR immunosequencing, statistical association of individual TCRs with disease status, and machine learning. Of the approximately 400 genotyped donors, about 84% fell in the genetic ancestry cluster associated with self-reported Caucasian donors. Roughly 300 gigabases of sequencing data and approximately 92 million unique TCR sequences made up an early release that covered several hundred HLA-typed donors. To decide whether each TCR beta V gene segment behaved as functional or pseudogenic, an earlier analysis of nearly 600 of the donors relied on high-throughput TCR beta sequencing. Study-wide conclusions, independent of this receptor: In the study, some 160 TCR beta chains were listed as associated with cytomegalovirus. Linkage disequilibrium might explain the correlated functional status among segregating V segments, but an unknown experimental factor could not be ruled out. An association between a missense DCLRE1C variant and V-gene and J-gene trimming of TCR beta chains was found in a later genetic analysis and replicated in an independent cohort. For the cohort, immune exposure information was limited to CMV serostatus. An earlier analysis of approximately 600 of the donors showed that most TCR beta V segments appeared in productive rearrangements either about 90% or about 30% of the time, which broadly matched IMGT annotations. Some IMGT-functional V segments, including TRBV6-2 and TRBV6-3, could not be told apart with the 87-base-pair reads, so those segments were excluded. Across donors, most TCR sequences were observed very rarely, whereas some public TCRs were present in many individuals. The authors suggested that the approach could potentially be generalized to other disease states and immunological phenotypes. A cluster of highly shared sequence variants was judged likely to be a technical artifact of the sequencing pipeline. In a later analysis, several top co-occurrence clusters were reported to appear linked to parvovirus B19, influenza, CMV and Epstein-Barr virus. At a false discovery rate of 0.05, a later analysis linked 16,951 TCR beta sequences to specific HLA alleles. Because counts were too low, roughly 16 rarely observed V segments, including chromosome 9 orphons, were excluded from the earlier analysis of some 590 of the donors. When HLA alleles, especially DR and DQ, strongly co-occurred, attributing TCR associations to individual alleles was difficult. A further reported finding was that TCR beta sequences accurately predicted the HLA-A and HLA-B alleles for most subjects in the first cohort. Presence/absence analyses assumed roughly uniform sequencing depth across donors, an assumption that may not hold. The cohort was sequenced for TCR beta chains only, and without alpha or paired-chain data the features that could be detected were limited. In a later analysis, HLA-associated TCR beta chains were found to be more clonally expanded and to have lower generation probabilities than equally common non-associated chains. Most CMV-associated TCR beta chains appeared to be HLA-restricted in a later analysis, and the HLA associations seemed to be driven largely by CMV exposure. Compared with the approximately 670-donor mean, donors in an Asian-associated ancestry cluster had fewer N-insertions in productive TCRs, according to a later genetic analysis. Because some donors lacked HLA typing at each locus, the association tests relied only on the typed subset. According to a later analysis, TCR association rates differed among HLA loci, with DRB1 alleles showing the most associated TCRs and HLA-C alleles showing the fewest. In both the original and validation cohorts, the classifier was reported to diagnose cytomegalovirus status with high specificity and sensitivity. In vitro tests confirmed that a few of the cytomegalovirus-associated TCR beta chains recognize cytomegalovirus antigens.

The CDR3 measures 16 amino acids from cysteine to phenylalanine. Only the CDR3 region is kept as DNA, spanning 48 bases read in frame from base 1. V has 4 bases trimmed and J has 4 bases trimmed; junction bases matching no gene number 13. The germline V gene sets CDR1 to LGHNT and CDR2 to FRNRAP. The method behind the library was the immunoSEQ multiplex PCR assay. A mixture of 60 forward primers for TCR Vbeta segments and 13 reverse primers for TCR Jbeta segments was used in the multiplex PCR. The CDR3 region of rearranged TCR beta genes was amplified from genomic DNA with a multiplex PCR assay. Amplified TCR beta libraries were sequenced as 87-base-pair reads on the Illumina HiSeq System. The authors' analysis ran thus. Across the 600 to 700 repertoires, a later analysis counted 60 million to 90 million unique TCR beta chains, some 11 million of which were shared by at least two donors. Raw reads were error-corrected and collapsed into unique sequences with a nearest-neighbor algorithm that merged closely related sequences to remove PCR and sequencing errors. CDR3 sequences were aligned to IMGT reference sequences to assign V, D and J gene segments. For a sequence to be retained, at least a six-nucleotide match to both a V gene segment and a J gene segment was required. A rearrangement counted as productive if the CDR3 had no stop codons and remained in frame with V and J, and every other rearrangement counted as non-productive. CDR3 was defined by IMGT convention, running from the second conserved V-encoded cysteine to the conserved J-encoded phenylalanine. The earlier analysis of more than 450 of the donors excluded sequences that lacked an unambiguous match to a single V gene segment. An earlier analysis of approximately 590 of the donors called V segments functional above 56.7% productive rearrangements and segregating when the between-donor standard deviation exceeded 5%. A statistical classification framework was built to diagnose cytomegalovirus status from the catalog of TCR beta chain sequences. V and J gene assignment, in a later analysis, came from comparing TCR nucleotide sequences with IMGT/GENE-DB human TR gene sequences. In a later analysis, CDR3 sequences and most-parsimonious VDJ recombination scenarios were assigned using the TCRdist pipeline. In a later analysis, each TCR beta chain was defined by its CDR3 amino acid sequence together with its V-gene family, and reads without a unique V-gene family were excluded. In a later analysis, around 650 highly shared, low-generation-probability nucleotide sequences were removed to address suspected cross-contamination and a sequencing artifact. A later analysis calculated a clonal expansion index for each public chain from normalized within-repertoire ranks of inferred template counts. In a later analysis, generation probabilities were computed using a VDJ recombination model fitted to out-of-frame rearrangements, and the results were checked against IGoR. In a later analysis, TCR-TCR, TCR-HLA and TCR-CMV co-occurrence was scored with hypergeometric tests, and a repertoire-size bias correction was applied to TCR pairs. A later analysis estimated false discovery rates by permuting HLA or CMV assignments 20 times. A later analysis grouped co-occurring TCRs with DBSCAN, adding TCRdist sequence similarity when clustering within HLA-allele-positive subsets. Repertoires with fewer than 30,000 or more than 120,000 public chains were left out of co-occurrence clustering, as were about 5 repertoires with anomalous nucleotide sharing. The immuneACCESS repertoire file appears here via TCRdb, limited to in-frame rearrangements. These files lack a portion of the clones; in checked studies, under half of the deficit traces to unresolved V genes, and the cause of the others is not known. V, J and clone size reflect that table, while D and trimming were determined from the DNA. The table for this sample shows tens of thousands of clones. The top ten clones comprise approximately 15% of the sample.

The specimen sequenced was PBMCs. This receptor was obtained from a boy between 5 and 17 years old in good health and CMV-seronegative. The sequence joins TRBV12-5 to TRBJ2-7, with 7 bases matching TRBD1. The CDR3 region reads CASGYGPITQGYEQYF. The sequence in DNA is TGTGCTAGTGGTTATGGTCCTATCACACAGGGGTACGAGCAGTACTTC.